One and the same sample provided the 29 T cell receptor beta chains below, sequenced in a study of cytomegalovirus exposure and HLA in healthy donors. PCR was performed using 60 Vbeta and 13 Jbeta primers. Sequencing was performed with immunoSEQ multiplex PCR; in TCRdb, only in-frame clones are kept and a portion is missing. The sample has some 120,000 clones, 75% to 85% seen once; the top ten hold 1.5% to 2.5%. Sequencing was done on a sample of PBMCs. Receptors were obtained from a man aged 18 to 29 in good health and CMV-seronegative.

The chain uses TRBV5-1 and TRBJ2-3; D is undetermined. V was clipped by 4 bases and J by 5 bases, with 8 bases between them. Germline-derived CDR1 and CDR2 are SGHRS and YFSETQ. This CDR3 has 12 residues. The CDR3 DNA reads as TGCGCCAGCAGCCTCCTCCGAGATACGCAGTATTTT. Residues: CASSLLRDTQYF.

The rearrangement joins TRBV19 to TRBJ2-2; 8 bases match TRBD2. Per the germline V gene, CDR1 is LNHDA and CDR2 is SQIVND (reference sequence). The CDR3 is 14 residues long. The junction had 4 bases not matched to a gene; V was cut back by 7 bases and J by 3 bases. The CDR3 sequence is CASTLAGYTGELFF. The DNA for the CDR3 is TGTGCCAGTACCCTAGCGGGTTACACCGGGGAGCTGTTTTTT. The full variable domain, with the rest looked up from reference TRBV19 and TRBJ2-2, is DGGITQSPKYLFRKEGQNVTLSCEQNLNHDAMYWYRQDPGQGLRLIYYSQIVNDFQKGDIAEGYSVSREKKESFPLTVTSAQKNPTAFYLCASTLAGYTGELFFGEGSRLTVL.

This chain uses TRBV2 with TRBJ2-5; D gene uncertain. The CDR3 has 13 amino acids. Trimming stripped 6 bases from V and 1 base from J, with 9 bases between. CDR1 is SNHLY, CDR2 FYNNEI, per germline. The CDR3 coding sequence is TGTGCCAGCAGGCTAGAGGTCCAAGAGACCCAGTACTTC. It is translated as CASRLEVQETQYF.

This chain joins TRBV9 and TRBJ2-4; D perhaps matches TRBD1 (5 bases). CDR1 SGDLS and CDR2 YYNGEE come from the germline V gene. This CDR3 region has 15 residues. The V end was cut by 4 bases, the J end by 1 base, with 12 bases between. CDR3 sequence reads: CASSLTVSAKNIQYF. CDR3 coding DNA: TGTGCCAGCAGCTTGACAGTTTCGGCCAAAAACATTCAGTACTTC.

V and J are TRBV18 and TRBJ1-4, with D tentatively TRBD1 (5 bases). The CDR3 sequence is 16 residues long. Germline V gives CDR1 KGHSH, CDR2 LQKENI. Trimming removed 6 bases from V and 3 bases from J, with 17 bases in between. CDR3 DNA: TGTGCCAGCTCCCCCCGAGGTGGAGGGGCTAATGAAAAACTGTTTTTT. Translating it yields CASSPRGGGANEKLFF.

CDR3 DNA: TGTGCCAGCAGCCCCAGCGGGTACACTGAAGCTTTCTTT. It encodes CASSPSGYTEAFF. The chain employs TRBV27 and TRBJ1-1; D unclear. CDR3 length: 13 residues. Trimming left V 6 bases short and J 3 bases short, with 11 bases between. Germline CDR1 is MNHEY and CDR2 is SMNVEV (reference sequence).

A single count supports this clone. This rearrangement joins TRBV7-2 to TRBJ2-1; 10 nucleotides line up with TRBD2. CDR3 size: 19 residues. Looked up from germline, CDR1 is SGHTA and CDR2 is FQGNSA. With V trimmed by 2 bases and J by 2 bases, 12 bases remained unmatched. The CDR3 nucleotides read TGTGCCAGCAGCTTATGGGGGAGGCTAGCGGGAGCAACCTACAATGAGCAGTTCTTC. Translating gives CASSLWGRLAGATYNEQFF.

V is TRBV18 and J is TRBJ2-7; 11 nucleotides agree with TRBD2. The CDR3 runs to 17 residues. Germline V gene data show CDR1 as KGHSH and CDR2 as LQKENI. The ends lost 0 bases at V and 4 bases at J; junction bases unmatched: 8. CDR3 DNA sequence: TGTGCCAGCTCACCACCGGGTGGACTAGCGGGCGTATACGAGCAGTACTTC. Its translation: CASSPPGGLAGVYEQYF.

This chain uses TRBV30 with TRBJ2-7; 7 positions match TRBD2. With 2 bases clipped from V and 6 bases from J, the junction kept 4 bases outside the gene matches. CDR1 and CDR2 from the germline V gene are GTSNPN and SVGIG (reference sequence). There are 12 residues in the CDR3. The CDR3 reads CAWSREGREQYF. The CDR3 nucleotides are TGTGCCTGGAGTAGGGAGGGCCGCGAGCAGTACTTC.

Here the CDR3 DNA reads TGCGCCAGCAGCCAAGTCCCCCTAGACACCGGGGAGCTGTTTTTT. It specifies CASSQVPLDTGELFF. This rearrangement joins TRBV4-3 to TRBJ2-2, with D unresolved. The CDR3 is 15 residues long. V was trimmed by 1 base and J by 3 bases, leaving 9 bases between them. Germline assignment: CDR1 LGHNA and CDR2 YSLEER.

The chain combines TRBV27 with TRBJ2-3; 12 bases are a match to TRBD2. The CDR3 is made up of 18 amino acids. The J segment lost 5 bases and the V segment lost 1 base, leaving 10 bases of the junction unmatched. The germline CDR1 and CDR2 sequences are MNHEY and SMNVEV (reference sequence). The CDR3 region has the DNA TGTGCCAGCAGTTTATACGGGGGACCGGGACTAGCGGGAGATACGCAGTATTTT. Translation gives CASSLYGGPGLAGDTQYF.

This clone was observed a handful of times. The chain links TRBV29-1 to TRBJ2-2; 7 bases fit TRBD1. Trimming took 4 bases from V and 5 from J; bases not matched to a gene: 7. This CDR3 is built from 14 residues. Germline V lookup: CDR1 SQVTM, CDR2 ANQGSEA. The DNA for the CDR3 is TGCAGCGTTGTCGGAACAGGGGAAACCGGGGAGCTGTTTTTT. Translating it yields CSVVGTGETGELFF.

The chain links TRBV7-2 to TRBJ2-1, with D tentatively TRBD1 (6 bases). Germline CDR1 and CDR2: SGHTA and FQGNSA. The V and J ends lost 5 bases and 6 bases respectively, with 17 bases between them. This CDR3 region has 15 residues. The CDR3 sequence: CASSATGWFINEQFF. The CDR3 DNA reads TGTGCCAGCAGCGCAACAGGGTGGTTTATCAATGAGCAGTTCTTC. Supplemented by reference TRBV7-2 and TRBJ2-1, the full variable domain reads GAGVSQSPSNKVTEKGKDVELRCDPISGHTALYWYRQSLGQGLEFLIYFQGNSAPDKSGLPSDRFSAERTGGSVSTLTIQRTQQEDSAVYLCASSATGWFINEQFFGPGTRLTVL.

This clone has only a few counts. The chain employs TRBV6-5 and TRBJ1-5; 7 bases fit TRBD1. The CDR3 covers 15 residues. In germline, CDR1 is MNHEY, CDR2 SVGAGI. After removal of 6 bases from V and 1 base from J, the junction contained 6 bases not matched to a gene. As DNA, the CDR3 is TGTGCCAGCAGATCTCAGGGGGACAGCAATCAGCCCCAGCATTTT. Translated, it gives CASRSQGDSNQPQHF.

The V gene is TRBV4-3, the J gene TRBJ2-7, with TRBD1 matching 7 bases. The germline V gene has CDR1 LGHNA and CDR2 YSLEER. This CDR3 has 15 residues. V dropped 5 bases and J dropped 2; count of bases not matched to a gene: 9. The CDR3 DNA sequence: TGCGCCAGCAGCTACGCCGCGGACAGGACCTACGAGCAGTACTTC. Protein product: CASSYAADRTYEQYF.

The chain combines TRBV7-6 with TRBJ2-7, with TRBD1 matching 7 bases. Trimming took 3 bases from V and 9 from J; bases not matched to a gene: 8. This CDR3 has 13 residues. Germline assignment: CDR1 SGHVS and CDR2 FNYEAQ. CDR3 bases: TGTGCCAGCAGCTTCGGACAGGCTGATGGGCAGTACTTC. Its protein product is CASSFGQADGQYF. The full variable domain, with the rest looked up from reference TRBV7-6 and TRBJ2-7, is GAGVSQSPRYKVTKRGQDVALRCDPISGHVSLYWYRQALGQGPEFLTYFNYEAQQDKSGLPNDRFSAERPEGSISTLTIQRTEQRDSAMYRCASSFGQADGQYFGPGTRLTVT.

This clone has just one count. This chain connects TRBV27 to TRBJ2-7; 9 bases agree with TRBD1. The CDR3 length is 18 residues. Germline V gene lookup returns CDR1 MNHEY and CDR2 SMNVEV (reference sequence). V lost 0 bases and J lost 4; bases outside the gene matches: 13. This CDR3 reads CASSLSGRRDRAIYEQYF. CDR3 bases: TGTGCCAGCAGTTTATCCGGCCGCCGGGACAGGGCTATTTACGAGCAGTACTTC.

The chain joins TRBV28 to TRBJ1-1, with D tentatively TRBD1 (6 bases). From germline, CDR1 is MDHEN and CDR2 SYDVKM. There are 15 residues in the CDR3. Trimming shortened V by 9 bases and J by 0 bases, and 17 bases separated the two germline ends. CDR3 protein: CASGQSIPMNTEAFF. The CDR3 nucleotides are TGTGCCAGTGGACAGAGTATACCCATGAACACTGAAGCTTTCTTT.

The chain couples TRBV27 to TRBJ2-2; D remains ambiguous. CDR3 length equals 13 residues. V shed 2 bases and J shed 5 bases, with 6 bases lying between them. The germline V gene encodes CDR1 MNHEY and CDR2 SMNVEV (reference sequence). CDR3 sequence: CASSLIQTGELFF. The CDR3 DNA reads as TGTGCCAGCAGTTTAATTCAGACCGGGGAGCTGTTTTTT.

This chain uses TRBV7-9 with TRBJ2-5, with D possibly TRBD1 on 5 matching bases. The CDR3 totals 14 residues. Germline loops: CDR1 SEHNR, CDR2 FQNEAQ (reference sequence). Trimming took off 5 bases at V and 1 base at J, with 11 bases between the two ends. In nucleotides, the CDR3 is TGTGCCAGCAGCCTAAGACAGCCCCAAGAGACCCAGTACTTC. This codes for CASSLRQPQETQYF.

This clone was observed a single time. The chain has TRBV18 and TRBJ1-4, with 8 nucleotides matching TRBD1. The CDR3 has 16 residues. J was trimmed by 3 bases and V by 3 bases; bases with no gene match: 6. Germline V CDR1 and CDR2: KGHSH, LQKENI. The CDR3 coding sequence is TGTGCCAGCTCACCGACAGGGGTTAGGGCTAATGAAAAACTGTTTTTT. This gives the protein CASSPTGVRANEKLFF.

The gene calls are TRBV29-1 and TRBJ1-3; 10 nucleotides match TRBD1. The V segment lost 4 bases and the J segment 6 bases; nucleotides outside the gene matches: 3. Germline assignment: CDR1 SQVTM and CDR2 ANQGSEA. The CDR3 totals 13 residues. The CDR3 is CSVGGQGQNTIYF. The CDR3, as DNA: TGCAGCGTTGGGGGACAGGGGCAAAACACCATATATTTT. Drawing the rest from reference TRBV29-1 and TRBJ1-3, the complete variable domain is SAVISQKPSRDICQRGTSLTIQCQVDSQVTMMFWYRQQPGQSLTLIATANQGSEATYESGFVIDKFPISRPNLTFSTLTVSNMSPEDSSIYLCSVGGQGQNTIYFGEGSWLTVV.

This clone was counted only a few times. The chain carries TRBV30 and TRBJ1-1; D call uncertain. Germline V gene data show CDR1 as GTSNPN and CDR2 as SVGIG (reference sequence). With 1 base removed from V and 0 bases from J, the gap between germline ends came to 6 bases. This CDR3 has 13 amino acids. CDR3: CAWSGQMNTEAFF. The CDR3, as DNA: TGTGCCTGGAGTGGTCAGATGAACACTGAAGCTTTCTTT. The variable domain in full, with the rest retrieved from reference TRBV30 and TRBJ1-1, is SQTIHQWPATLVQPVGSPLSLECTVEGTSNPNLYWYRQAAGRGLQLLFYSVGIGQISSEVPQNLSASRPQDRQFILSSKKLLLSDSGFYLCAWSGQMNTEAFFGQGTRLTVV.

V and J are TRBV11-3 and TRBJ2-5, with a tentative D call TRBD2 (5 bases). CDR3 size: 14 residues. Germline V gene data show CDR1 as SGHNT and CDR2 as YENEEA. The V and J ends lost 5 bases and 1 base respectively, with 11 bases between them. This chain's CDR3 is CASSRAGGQETQYF. CDR3 DNA: TGTGCCAGCAGCCGGGCGGGCGGCCAAGAGACCCAGTACTTC.

The gene calls are TRBV28 and TRBJ1-5; TRBD1 matches at 7 bases. V shed 11 bases, J shed 6 bases, and the junction held 31 bases outside the gene matches. Per germline, CDR1 MDHEN and CDR2 SYDVKM. The CDR3 covers 20 residues. This chain's CDR3 is CASRPYTPGTTGEWGQPQHF. The CDR3 DNA reads TGTGCCTCCAGGCCTTACACCCCGGGCACAACAGGGGAGTGGGGTCAGCCCCAGCATTTT.

This rearrangement joins TRBV6-6 to TRBJ2-3; no clear D gene. CDR1 and CDR2 from the germline V gene are MNHNY and SVGAGI (reference sequence). Trimming shortened V by 4 bases and J by 2 bases, and 13 bases separated the two germline ends. The CDR3 totals 15 residues. The CDR3 coding sequence is TGTGCCAGCAGTTCCCCGACTGGTTACACAGATACGCAGTATTTT. Its protein is CASSSPTGYTDTQYF.

The chain has TRBV7-6 and TRBJ2-1; 10 bases line up with TRBD2. Looked up from germline, CDR1 is SGHVS and CDR2 is FNYEAQ. The ends lost 6 bases at V and 1 base at J; junction bases unmatched: 3. The CDR3 loop spans 15 amino acids. CDR3 sequence (DNA): TGTGCCAGCAGTTGGACTAGCGGATCCTACAATGAGCAGTTCTTC. Residues: CASSWTSGSYNEQFF. Filled out from reference TRBV7-6 and TRBJ2-1, the complete variable domain reads GAGVSQSPRYKVTKRGQDVALRCDPISGHVSLYWYRQALGQGPEFLTYFNYEAQQDKSGLPNDRFSAERPEGSISTLTIQRTEQRDSAMYRCASSWTSGSYNEQFFGPGTRLTVL.

The chain uses TRBV27 and TRBJ1-2, with TRBD1 matching 8 bases. J lost 8 bases, V lost 5 bases, and 13 bases had no gene match. The CDR3 has 15 amino acids. CDR1 and CDR2 (germline): MNHEY, SMNVEV (reference sequence). The CDR3 nucleotides are TGTGCCAGCAGTCCATTAGCGGACAGGGTTGGAGGCTACACCTTC. It specifies CASSPLADRVGGYTF.

This chain's CDR3 is CSVGQGAGKTQYF. CDR3 bases: TGCAGCGTTGGACAGGGGGCGGGAAAGACCCAGTACTTC. The J gene is TRBJ2-5, the V gene TRBV29-1; 10 bases align to TRBD1. The CDR3 covers 13 residues. Germline loops: CDR1 SQVTM, CDR2 ANQGSEA. J lost 6 bases, V lost 4 bases, and 5 bases had no gene match. Using reference TRBV29-1 and TRBJ2-5 for the parts outside the CDR3, the full variable domain is SAVISQKPSRDICQRGTSLTIQCQVDSQVTMMFWYRQQPGQSLTLIATANQGSEATYESGFVIDKFPISRPNLTFSTLTVSNMSPEDSSIYLCSVGQGAGKTQYFGPGTRLLVL.